This T cell receptor (beta chain) was documented in a study of blood T cells in healthy people across ages. Looking at the study overall: About one barcoded beta molecule per two T cells was the capture yield of template switching.

V lost 4 bases and J lost 7; bases outside the gene matches: 10. This CDR3 contains 15 residues. Looked up from germline, CDR1 is MDHEN and CDR2 is SYDVKM. The use of a sample-barcoded 5' primer and a J-beta primer mix characterized a second PCR of about 6 to 11 cycles. Every single cDNA molecule received a tag from a template-switch adaptor with 12 random nucleotides. The study obtained at least 3 million CDR3-containing paired-end reads from every sample. TCRdb used MiXCR to reprocess the 5' RACE reads, holding one entry per CDR3 protein. The table has around 1,600,000 distinct CDR3 sequences, 42% seen once; the top ten hold approximately 4.1%.

The sequenced sample consisted of blood. The TCR sequence derives from a young woman in good health. The chain is built from TRBV28 and TRBJ1-5; 7 nucleotides agree with TRBD1. The CDR3 nucleotides are TGTGCCAGCAGTTCTATCGACAGGGACGGGCAGCCCCAGCATTTT. Protein product: CASSSIDRDGQPQHF.